This T cell receptor beta chain stems from a study of shared T cell receptors in the human thymus. This CDR3 comprises 15 residues. Germline loops: CDR1 SGHTA, CDR2 FQGNSA. Trimming left V 3 bases short and J 2 bases short, with 13 bases between. Sequencing was performed with immunoSEQ multiplex PCR; in TCRdb, only in-frame clones are kept and a portion is missing. The table shows approximately 660,000 clones, with roughly 88% occurring only once. The data also belong to a second study, concerning human thymus T cells. That paper states: Finnish infants who were healthy and having corrective surgery for congenital heart defects made up the donors. Related research examined unrelated individuals and reported that their thymic repertoires overlapped highly.

The chain combines TRBV7-2 with TRBJ1-2; no clear D. Sequenced material: thymocytes. This clonotype was sampled from a boy less than two years old with a congenital heart defect. CDR3 sequence: CASSFTVDINYGYTF. Written as DNA, the CDR3 is TGTGCCAGCAGCTTTACGGTAGACATAAACTATGGCTACACCTTC.